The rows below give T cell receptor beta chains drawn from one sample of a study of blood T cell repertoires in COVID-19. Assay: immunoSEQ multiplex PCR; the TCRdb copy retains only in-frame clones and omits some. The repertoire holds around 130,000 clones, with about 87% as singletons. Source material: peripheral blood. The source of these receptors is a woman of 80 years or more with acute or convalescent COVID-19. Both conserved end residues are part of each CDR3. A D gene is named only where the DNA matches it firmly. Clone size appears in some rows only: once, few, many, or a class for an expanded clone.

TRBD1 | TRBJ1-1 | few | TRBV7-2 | TGTGCCAGCAGCTTAACCCGGGACAGCCGAGGCACTGAAGCTTTCTTT | CASSLTRDSRGTEAFF
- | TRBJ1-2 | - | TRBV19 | TGTGCCAGTAGTACCGACAGGATATATGGCTACACCTTC | CASSTDRIYGYTF
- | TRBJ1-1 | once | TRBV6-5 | TGTGCCAGCACGACTGAACAGAACACTGAAGCTTTCTTT | CASTTEQNTEAFF
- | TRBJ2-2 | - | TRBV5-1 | TGCGCCAGCAGCTTGGCCGCGGCGAACACCGGGGAGCTGTTTTTT | CASSLAAANTGELFF
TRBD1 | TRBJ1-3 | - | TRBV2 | TGTGCCAGCAGCGGACAGGGGTCTGGAAACACCATATATTTT | CASSGQGSGNTIYF
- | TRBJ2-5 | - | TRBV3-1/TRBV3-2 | TGTGCCAGCAGCTACAGAGGGTCCGGGGAGACCCAGTACTTC | CASSYRGSGETQYF
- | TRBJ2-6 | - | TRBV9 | TGTGCCAGCAGCGTAGGACAGTCTGGGGCCAACGTCCTGACTTTC | CASSVGQSGANVLTF
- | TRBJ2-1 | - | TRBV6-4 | TGTGCCAGCAGCTCCGAGACTTACAATGAGCAGTTCTTC | CASSSETYNEQFF
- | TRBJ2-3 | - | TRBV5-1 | TGCGCCAGCAGCTTGGGCGGATCTAGCACAGATACGCAGTATTTT | CASSLGGSSTDTQYF
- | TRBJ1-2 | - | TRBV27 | TGTGCCAGCAGTTTAAATGTAGGGACACCCTCCCACTATGGCTACACCTTC | CASSLNVGTPSHYGYTF
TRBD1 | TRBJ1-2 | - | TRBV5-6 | TGTGCCAGCAGATGGGGACAGGGGCTCACTAACTATGGCTACACCTTC | CASRWGQGLTNYGYTF